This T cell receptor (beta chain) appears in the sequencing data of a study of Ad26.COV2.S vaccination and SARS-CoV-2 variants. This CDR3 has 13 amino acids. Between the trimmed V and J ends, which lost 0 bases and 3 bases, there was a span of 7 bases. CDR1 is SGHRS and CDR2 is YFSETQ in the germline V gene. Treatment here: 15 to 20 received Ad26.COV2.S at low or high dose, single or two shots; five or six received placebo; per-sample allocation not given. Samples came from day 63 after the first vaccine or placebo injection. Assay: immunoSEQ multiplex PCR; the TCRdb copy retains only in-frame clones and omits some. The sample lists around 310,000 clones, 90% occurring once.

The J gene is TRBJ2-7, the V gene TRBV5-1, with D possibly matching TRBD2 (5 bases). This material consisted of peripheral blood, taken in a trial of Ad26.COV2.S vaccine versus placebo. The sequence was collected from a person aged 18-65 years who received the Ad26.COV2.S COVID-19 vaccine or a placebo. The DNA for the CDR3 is TGCGCCAGCAGCTTGGCGGGGTACTACGAGCAGTACTTC. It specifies CASSLAGYYEQYF.